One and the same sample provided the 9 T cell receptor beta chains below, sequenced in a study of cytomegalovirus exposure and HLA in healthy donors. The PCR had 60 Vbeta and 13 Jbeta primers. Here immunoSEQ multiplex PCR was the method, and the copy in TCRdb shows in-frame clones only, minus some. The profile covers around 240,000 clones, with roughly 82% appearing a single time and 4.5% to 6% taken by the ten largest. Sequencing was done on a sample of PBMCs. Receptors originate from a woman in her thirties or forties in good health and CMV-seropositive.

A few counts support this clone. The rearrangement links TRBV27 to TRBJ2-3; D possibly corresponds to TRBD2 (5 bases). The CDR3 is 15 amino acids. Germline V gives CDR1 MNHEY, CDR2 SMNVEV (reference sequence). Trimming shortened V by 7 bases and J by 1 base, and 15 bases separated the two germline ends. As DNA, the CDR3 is TGTGCCAGCATCTCGCCCCACGGGGGCACAGATACGCAGTATTTT. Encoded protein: CASISPHGGTDTQYF.

The CDR3 spells CASSVSGGADTQYF. The CDR3 DNA sequence: TGTGCCAGCAGCGTAAGCGGGGGGGCAGATACGCAGTATTTT. The rearrangement joins TRBV9 to TRBJ2-3, with 10 bases identical to TRBD2. The CDR3 has 14 residues. The junction had 0 bases not matched to a gene; V was cut back by 1 base and J by 4 bases. Germline V gives CDR1 SGDLS, CDR2 YYNGEE. Combining the CDR3 with reference TRBV9 and TRBJ2-3 gives the whole variable domain DSGVTQTPKHLITATGQRVTLRCSPRSGDLSVYWYQQSLDQGLQFLIQYYNGEERAKGNILERFSAQQFPDLHSELNLSSLELGDSALYFCASSVSGGADTQYFGPGTRLTVL.

The CDR3 here is CASSLAGVATEAFF. DNA for the CDR3: TGTGCCAGCAGCTTGGCCGGGGTTGCCACTGAAGCTTTCTTT. The V and J genes are TRBV5-4 and TRBJ1-1; D is uncertain. CDR1 is SGHNT, CDR2 YYREEE, per germline (reference sequence). This CDR3 contains 14 residues. V gave up 0 bases and J gave up 4 bases, with 10 bases separating them.

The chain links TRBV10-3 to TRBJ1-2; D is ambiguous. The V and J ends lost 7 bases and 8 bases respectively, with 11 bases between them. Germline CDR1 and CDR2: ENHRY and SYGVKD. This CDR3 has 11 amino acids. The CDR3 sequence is CAITTELGYTF. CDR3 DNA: TGTGCCATCACCACTGAGCTCGGCTACACCTTC.

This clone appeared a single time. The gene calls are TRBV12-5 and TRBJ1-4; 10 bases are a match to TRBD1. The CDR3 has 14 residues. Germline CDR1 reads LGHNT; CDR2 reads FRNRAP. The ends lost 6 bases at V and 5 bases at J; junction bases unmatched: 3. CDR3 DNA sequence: TGTGCTAGTGGCCCGGGACAGGGGAATGAAAAACTGTTTTTT. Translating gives CASGPGQGNEKLFF.

CDR3 region: CAWNLGGRDTQYF. CDR3 coding DNA: TGTGCCTGGAACCTGGGGGGTAGAGATACGCAGTATTTT. The rearrangement joins TRBV30 to TRBJ2-3; weak D call: TRBD2 (6 bases). CDR1 and CDR2 (germline): GTSNPN, SVGIG (reference sequence). The CDR3 contains 13 residues. Trimming pared 4 bases from V and 5 bases from J, leaving 13 bases between.

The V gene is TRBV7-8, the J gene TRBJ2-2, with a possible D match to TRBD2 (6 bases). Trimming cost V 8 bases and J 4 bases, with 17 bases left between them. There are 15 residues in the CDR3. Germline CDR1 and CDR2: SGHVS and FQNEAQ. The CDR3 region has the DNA TGTGCCAGCTTCCCGGCGGGAAGCGGCACCGGGGAGCTGTTTTTT. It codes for CASFPAGSGTGELFF.

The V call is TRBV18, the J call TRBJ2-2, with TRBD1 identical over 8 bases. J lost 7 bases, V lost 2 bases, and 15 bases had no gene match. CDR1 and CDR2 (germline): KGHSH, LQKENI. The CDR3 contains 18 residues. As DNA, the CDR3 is TGTGCCAGCTCACCAAGTAAAGTCGGGACAGGTTCGATCGGGGAGCTGTTTTTT. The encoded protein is CASSPSKVGTGSIGELFF.

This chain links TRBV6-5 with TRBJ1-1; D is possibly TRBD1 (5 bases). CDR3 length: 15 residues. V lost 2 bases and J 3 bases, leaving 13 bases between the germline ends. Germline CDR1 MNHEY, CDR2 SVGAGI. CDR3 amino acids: CASSYDGQGHTEAFF. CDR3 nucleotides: TGTGCCAGCAGTTACGACGGGCAGGGTCACACTGAAGCTTTCTTT.